What follows describes a single T cell receptor beta chain. This sample was taken from a study of blood T cell repertoires in COVID-19. Germline-derived CDR1 and CDR2 are SGHTA and FQGNSA. V was cut by 5 bases and J by 0 bases, with 14 bases left in between. CDR3 length: 15 amino acids. Cohorts were based on clinical histories the participants reported. Repertoires were generated with immunoSEQ multiplex PCR, while TCRdb's copy carries only in-frame clones and drops some. The sample gives about 230,000 clones, roughly 90% of which show up once; 3.5% to 4.5% is in the top ten. Sequenced input: PBMCs or T cells enriched from blood (not recorded which). The receptor was derived from a woman aged 25-40 years with acute COVID-19. The chain uses TRBV7-2 and TRBJ2-7; D is possibly TRBD1 (6 bases). CDR3 loop: CASSLRQVSSYEQYF. CDR3 nucleotides: TGTGCCAGCAGCCTCCGACAGGTGAGCTCCTACGAGCAGTACTTC.